The 14 T cell receptor beta chains below all came from one sample that was sequenced in a study of blood T cells in healthy people across ages. The use of a sample-barcoded 5' primer and a J-beta primer mix characterized a second PCR of about 6 to 11 cycles. MiXCR, run by TCRdb on the 5' RACE reads, gives a single entry per CDR3 protein. The sample consists of roughly 680,000 distinct CDR3 sequences, 52% of them appearing once. The material sequenced was blood. These receptors were taken from an elderly woman in good health.

The chain combines TRBV29-1 with TRBJ2-3; 8 bases match TRBD1. Germline V gives CDR1 SQVTM, CDR2 ANQGSEA. J was trimmed by 4 bases and V by 8 bases; bases with no gene match: 8. The CDR3 is made up of 13 amino acids. This chain's CDR3 is CSSRGQLADTQYF. CDR3 in DNA: TGCAGCTCCAGGGGGCAACTAGCAGATACGCAGTATTTT.

This chain uses TRBV28 with TRBJ2-7; 7 nucleotides agree with TRBD1. CDR3 length: 16 amino acids. J lost 0 bases, V lost 6 bases, and 11 bases had no gene match. From germline, CDR1 is MDHEN and CDR2 SYDVKM. CDR3 DNA sequence: TGTGCCAGCAGCTCCCTAAGGGGGCCGCTCTCCTACGAGCAGTACTTC. It is translated as CASSSLRGPLSYEQYF.

The chain has TRBV7-9 and TRBJ1-2; TRBD1 is a possible D gene (5 bases). The CDR3 loop spans 11 amino acids. The germline gives CDR1 SEHNR, CDR2 FQNEAQ (reference sequence). V lost 10 bases, J lost 13 bases, and 19 bases lay in between. Here the CDR3 reads CAKMGTRRGTF. The DNA for the CDR3 is TGTGCCAAGATGGGGACCCGAAGGGGCACCTTC.

This chain joins TRBV12-3 or TRBV12-4 and TRBJ2-7; no reliable D call. The last part of the DNA fits TRBJ2-5 better; the J call may be wrong. The CDR3 is 13 amino acids. This chain's CDR3 is CASSRNQRETQYF. The CDR3 nucleotides read TGTGCCAGCAGCCGGAACCAAAGGGAGACCCAGTACTTC.

The chain links TRBV3-1 to TRBJ2-1, with TRBD2 matching 8 bases. Germline V gene lookup returns CDR1 LGHDT and CDR2 YNNKEL (reference sequence). V shed 3 bases and J 5 bases; nucleotides not matched to a gene: 9. CDR3 size: 16 residues. The CDR3 reads CASSHWKRGLNNEQFF. DNA for the CDR3: TGTGCCAGCAGCCATTGGAAGCGGGGGCTAAACAATGAGCAGTTCTTC.

On this clonotype: A much larger clone differs by one base, so this may be a read error. This chain links TRBV12-3 or TRBV12-4 with TRBJ2-1, with TRBD1 matching 8 bases. The CDR3 loop spans 14 amino acids. J was trimmed by 13 bases and V by 6 bases; bases with no gene match: 14. The CDR3 DNA is TGTGCCAGCAGCCCAGGACAGGGACAAGATACCCAGTTCTTC. Protein sequence: CASSPGQGQDTQFF.

This clonotype was observed a single time. This chain uses TRBV27 with TRBJ2-7; perhaps D is TRBD1 or TRBD2 (6 bases each). CDR1 MNHEY and CDR2 SMNVEV come from the germline V gene (reference sequence). The ends were cut back, 10 bases at V and 7 bases at J, with 23 bases in the middle. The CDR3 loop spans 14 amino acids. The CDR3 loop reads CATRMGGLYNEQYF. The DNA of the CDR3 is TGTGCCACCCGAATGGGGGGCCTGTACAATGAGCAGTACTTC.

This clonotype was observed a single time. V usage is TRBV20-1 and J usage is TRBJ2-3; D call uncertain. V was cut by 3 bases and J by 2 bases, with 6 bases left in between. CDR1 is DFQATT and CDR2 is SNEGSKA in the germline V gene (reference sequence). The CDR3 totals 12 residues. The CDR3: CSASPPTDTQYF. The DNA of the CDR3 is TGCAGTGCTAGCCCCCCCACAGATACGCAGTATTTT.

V gene TRBV27 combines with J gene TRBJ2-2; no clear D gene. The V gene's germline CDR1 is MNHEY and CDR2 SMNVEV (reference sequence). The CDR3 spans 14 residues. The germline V and J ends were trimmed by 0 bases and 9 bases, with 11 bases remaining between them. This CDR3 is CASSLSMASRELFF. In DNA, the CDR3 is TGTGCCAGCAGTTTATCGATGGCGTCTCGGGAGCTGTTTTTT.

V usage is TRBV20-1 and J usage is TRBJ2-7; 13 bases map to TRBD2. Looked up from germline, CDR1 is DFQATT and CDR2 is SNEGSKA (reference sequence). The length of the CDR3 is 15 residues. Unmatched junction bases numbered 3, after V lost 4 bases and J lost 0 bases. CDR3 loop: CSANRLAGGSYEQYF. The CDR3 DNA is TGCAGTGCTAACCGACTAGCGGGGGGCTCCTACGAGCAGTACTTC.

V and J are TRBV28 and TRBJ2-1, with 8 bases identical to TRBD2. The CDR3 runs to 15 residues. The germline V gene encodes CDR1 MDHEN and CDR2 SYDVKM. V was pared by 2 bases and J by 7 bases, with 7 bases of the junction left unmatched. The CDR3 is CASSLPTSAGNEQFF. The CDR3 nucleotides read TGTGCCAGCAGTTTACCGACTAGCGCAGGGAATGAGCAGTTCTTC.

V and J are TRBV6-1 and TRBJ2-7; maybe TRBD2 (5 bases). The CDR3 loop spans 14 amino acids. Germline-derived CDR1 and CDR2 are MNHNS and SASEGT. V was shortened by 1 base and J by 2 bases, with 9 bases between the two germline ends. CDR3 in amino acids: CASSEGAGAYEQYF. The CDR3 DNA reads as TGTGCCAGCAGTGAAGGTGCCGGGGCCTACGAGCAGTACTTC.

This clonotype was recorded at least ten times. The V and J genes are TRBV18 and TRBJ2-1; 7 nucleotides match TRBD2. Germline V CDR1 and CDR2: KGHSH, LQKENI. The trim removed 3 bases at V and 12 bases at J, leaving 14 bases unmatched. The CDR3 consists of 15 residues. The CDR3 is CASSPQSFTSEVQFF. The CDR3 DNA reads TGTGCCAGCTCACCTCAATCTTTCACTAGCGAGGTGCAGTTCTTC.

The chain uses TRBV3-1 and TRBJ1-4; TRBD1 is a possible D gene (6 bases). V was pared by 2 bases and J by 8 bases, with 9 bases between. Germline V gives CDR1 LGHDT, CDR2 YNNKEL (reference sequence). The CDR3 is 13 amino acids. CDR3 loop: CASSQRGTEKLFF. CDR3 bases: TGTGCCAGCAGCCAAAGGGGGACGGAAAAACTGTTTTTT.